The present TCR beta chain was sequenced within a study of breast tumors, draining lymph nodes, adjacent tissues. Samples came from axillary lymph nodes draining the breast cancer. TCRdb fed the multiplex PCR reads into MiXCR, producing one record per CDR3 protein. The sample comprises about 94,000 distinct CDR3 sequences, around 30% of which are singletons, and 7.5% to 10% rests with the top ten. This clonotype was observed many times. Deletions cut 4 bases from V and 10 bases from J, with 13 bases between. The CDR3 runs 13 residues. Germline-derived CDR1 and CDR2 are LNHDA and SQIVND (reference sequence).

The sequencing sample was made of axillary lymph node tissue. The V and J genes are TRBV19 and TRBJ1-4; D not certain. The sequence came from a female donor with breast cancer. Some clones in this sample may be carry-over from other donors' samples. CDR3 region: CASSTLREGKLFF. The DNA for the CDR3 is TGTGCCAGTAGTACGCTACGGGAAGGAAAACTGTTTTTT.